This T cell receptor (beta chain) was captured in a study of blood T cell repertoires in COVID-19. Across the whole study: Acute and convalescent COVID-19 specimens originated in the United States, Italy and Spain. T cells, B-cell-depleted T cells, or PBMCs supplied cDNA or gDNA.

Per the original data handling: Amplifying reference gene primers gave estimates of nucleated cell counts. Measured with immunoSEQ multiplex PCR; TCRdb has only the in-frame clones, and not every one. D and trimming come from the DNA, and the V and J calls and clone size come from that table. The table lists some 130,000 clones, over 60% of them singletons. CDR3 length: 15 amino acids. CDR1 is SGHNT and CDR2 is YYREEE in the germline V gene (reference sequence). V shed 4 bases, J shed 4 bases, and the junction held 8 bases outside the gene matches. The sequencing input was peripheral blood. The rearrangement links TRBV5-4 to TRBJ1-2; 9 bases are shared with TRBD1. The sequence was collected from a woman aged 70-85 years with acute or convalescent COVID-19. The CDR3 loop reads CASSRPGQGLYGYTF. DNA for the CDR3: TGTGCCAGCAGCCGACCGGGACAGGGACTCTATGGCTACACCTTC.